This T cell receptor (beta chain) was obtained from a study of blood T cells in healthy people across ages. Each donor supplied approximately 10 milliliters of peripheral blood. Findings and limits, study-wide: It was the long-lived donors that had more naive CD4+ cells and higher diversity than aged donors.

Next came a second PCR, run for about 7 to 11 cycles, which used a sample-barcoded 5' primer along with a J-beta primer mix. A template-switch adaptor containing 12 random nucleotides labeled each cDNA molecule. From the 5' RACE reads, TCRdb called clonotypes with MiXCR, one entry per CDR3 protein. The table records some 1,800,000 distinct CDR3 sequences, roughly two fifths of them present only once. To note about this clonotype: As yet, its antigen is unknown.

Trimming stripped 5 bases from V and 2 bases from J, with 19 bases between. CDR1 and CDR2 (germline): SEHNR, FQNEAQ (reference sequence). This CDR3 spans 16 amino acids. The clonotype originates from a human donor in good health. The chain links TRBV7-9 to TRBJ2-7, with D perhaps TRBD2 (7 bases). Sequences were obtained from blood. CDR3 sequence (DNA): TGTGCCAGCAGCCGTGGAGGGGCGGGGGCCCCCTACGAGCAGTACTTC. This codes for CASSRGGAGAPYEQYF.